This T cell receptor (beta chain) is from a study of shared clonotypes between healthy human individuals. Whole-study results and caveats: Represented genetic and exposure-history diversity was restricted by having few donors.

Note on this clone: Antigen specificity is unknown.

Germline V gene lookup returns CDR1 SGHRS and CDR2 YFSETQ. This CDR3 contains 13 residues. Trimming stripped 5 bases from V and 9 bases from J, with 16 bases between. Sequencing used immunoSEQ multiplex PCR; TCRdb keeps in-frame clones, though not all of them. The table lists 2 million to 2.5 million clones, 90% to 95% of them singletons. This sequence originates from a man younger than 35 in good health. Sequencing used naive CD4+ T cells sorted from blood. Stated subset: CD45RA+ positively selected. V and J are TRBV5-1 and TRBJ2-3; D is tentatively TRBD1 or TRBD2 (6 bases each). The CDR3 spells CASSQTLGGTQYF. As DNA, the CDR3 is TGCGCCAGCAGTCAAACACTGGGGGGCACGCAGTATTTT. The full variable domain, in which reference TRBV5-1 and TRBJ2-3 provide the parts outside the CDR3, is KAGVTQTPRYLIKTRGQQVTLSCSPISGHRSVSWYQQTPGQGLQFLFEYFSETQRNKGNFPGRFSGRQFSNSRSEMNVSTLELGDSALYLCASSQTLGGTQYFGPGTRLTVL.